The rows below give T cell receptor beta chains drawn from one sample of a study of T cell responses to AZD1222 COVID-19 vaccine. The repertoire was sequenced with immunoSEQ multiplex PCR; TCRdb's copy has only in-frame clones and lacks some. The table records about 180,000 clones, around 90% of them present only once. Here the sequenced sample was peripheral blood, taken 28 days after the second AZD1222 dose. The receptor set was obtained from an adult who received the AZD1222 COVID-19 vaccine. Both conserved end residues are part of each CDR3. A D gene is named only where the DNA matches it firmly. Clone sizes are given selectively: once, few, many, or a class where the clone is expanded.

J gene: TRBJ1-2; V gene: TRBV3-1/TRBV3-2; clone size: once; D gene: NA; CDR3 DNA: TGTGCCAGCAGCCAAGGGACAGCTACTAACTATGGCTACACCTTC; CDR3 protein: CASSQGTATNYGYTF
J gene: TRBJ2-7; V gene: TRBV7-3; clone size: once; D gene: NA; CDR3 DNA: TGTGCCAGCAGCTCCCTGGACTTGACCGAGCAGTACTTC; CDR3 protein: CASSSLDLTEQYF
J gene: TRBJ1-1; V gene: TRBV4-3; clone size: once; D gene: TRBD1; CDR3 DNA: TGCGCCAGCAGCCGGAACAGGGGGCTTAATGAAGCTTTCTTT; CDR3 protein: CASSRNRGLNEAFF
J gene: TRBJ2-7; V gene: TRBV6-1; clone size: few; D gene: NA; CDR3 DNA: TGTGCCTGCAGTGTGGGCCCTGCCATTACCTCCTACGAGCAGTACTTC; CDR3 protein: CACSVGPAITSYEQYF
J gene: TRBJ1-5; V gene: TRBV6-1; clone size: once; D gene: TRBD1; CDR3 DNA: TGTGCCAGCAGTGAAATGGGACAGGGGGTTCAGCCCCAGCATTTT; CDR3 protein: CASSEMGQGVQPQHF
J gene: TRBJ2-7; V gene: TRBV4-2; clone size: once; D gene: NA; CDR3 DNA: TGTGCCAGCAGCCAGGACCCCAGCTCCTACGAGCAGTACTTC; CDR3 protein: CASSQDPSSYEQYF
J gene: TRBJ1-6; V gene: TRBV3-1/TRBV3-2; clone size: NA; D gene: TRBD1; CDR3 DNA: TGTGCCAGCAGACAGGGGGCAGGAGGGAGAACGGCGAATTCACCCCTCCACTTT; CDR3 protein: CASRQGAGGRTANSPLHF
J gene: TRBJ2-7; V gene: TRBV10-2; clone size: NA; D gene: NA; CDR3 DNA: TGCGCCACCAGACAGAGCTACGAGCAGTACTTC; CDR3 protein: CATRQSYEQYF
J gene: TRBJ2-2; V gene: TRBV7-3; clone size: NA; D gene: NA; CDR3 DNA: TGTGCCAGCAGCTTAAAGGGGTTTAGCGCCGGGGAGCTGTTTTTT; CDR3 protein: CASSLKGFSAGELFF
J gene: TRBJ1-5; V gene: TRBV19; clone size: NA; D gene: NA; CDR3 DNA: TGTGCCAGTTTGTCTAGCAATCAGCCCCAGCATTTT; CDR3 protein: CASLSSNQPQHF
J gene: TRBJ1-5; V gene: TRBV6-5; clone size: NA; D gene: NA; CDR3 DNA: TGTGCCACGCATGGAGGGGGGAGCAATCAGCCCCAGCATTTT; CDR3 protein: CATHGGGSNQPQHF
J gene: TRBJ2-3; V gene: TRBV18; clone size: NA; D gene: NA; CDR3 DNA: TGTGCCAGCTCACCGGATACAGATACGCAGTATTTT; CDR3 protein: CASSPDTDTQYF
J gene: TRBJ2-7; V gene: TRBV28; clone size: few; D gene: NA; CDR3 DNA: TGTGCCAGCAGGGGGTACTCCTACGAGCAGTACTTC; CDR3 protein: CASRGYSYEQYF
J gene: TRBJ2-3; V gene: TRBV19; clone size: NA; D gene: TRBD1; CDR3 DNA: TGTGCCAGTAGTCCACAGGGGACCAACGTAAATACGCAGTATTTT; CDR3 protein: CASSPQGTNVNTQYF
J gene: TRBJ2-5; V gene: TRBV9; clone size: NA; D gene: TRBD2; CDR3 DNA: TGTGCCAGCAGTCGGGGGGGCGACCTCCAAGAGACCCAGTACTTC; CDR3 protein: CASSRGGDLQETQYF
J gene: TRBJ2-7; V gene: TRBV27; clone size: few; D gene: TRBD1; CDR3 DNA: TGTGCCAGCAGTCCGACAGGGGTCTACGAGCAGTACTTC; CDR3 protein: CASSPTGVYEQYF
J gene: TRBJ1-4; V gene: TRBV3-1/TRBV3-2; clone size: NA; D gene: NA; CDR3 DNA: TGTGCCAGCAGCCAATCGAGTCCAACTAATGAAAAACTGTTTTTT; CDR3 protein: CASSQSSPTNEKLFF
J gene: TRBJ1-1; V gene: TRBV10-3; clone size: NA; D gene: NA; CDR3 DNA: TGTGCCATCAGGGAGCTACAGGGAGGAGACACCGAAGCTTTCTTT; CDR3 protein: CAIRELQGGDTEAFF
J gene: TRBJ2-1; V gene: TRBV28; clone size: NA; D gene: NA; CDR3 DNA: TGTGCCAGCAGGGAGACTACCAACAATGAGCAGTTCTTC; CDR3 protein: CASRETTNNEQFF
J gene: TRBJ2-2; V gene: TRBV5-1; clone size: NA; D gene: TRBD1; CDR3 DNA: TGCGCCAGCAGCTTGGGACAGGGGGCATATGGGGAGCTGTTTTTT; CDR3 protein: CASSLGQGAYGELFF
J gene: TRBJ2-7; V gene: TRBV5-6; clone size: NA; D gene: TRBD2; CDR3 DNA: TGTGCCAGCAGCCAGAGACTAGCGGGGGGTAGCGAGCAGTACTTC; CDR3 protein: CASSQRLAGGSEQYF
J gene: TRBJ1-1; V gene: TRBV30; clone size: once; D gene: TRBD1; CDR3 DNA: TGTGCCTGGGGGTTTCCAGACAGGGGGATGAACACTGAAGCTTTCTTT; CDR3 protein: CAWGFPDRGMNTEAFF
J gene: TRBJ2-1; V gene: TRBV27; clone size: NA; D gene: NA; CDR3 DNA: TGTGCCAGCAGTTTTGGTTTGAGAACATACAATGAGCAGTTCTTC; CDR3 protein: CASSFGLRTYNEQFF
J gene: TRBJ2-1; V gene: TRBV20-1; clone size: few; D gene: NA; CDR3 DNA: TGCAGTGCTAGTGGGGAAAATGAGCAGTTCTTC; CDR3 protein: CSASGENEQFF
J gene: TRBJ2-5; V gene: TRBV7-2; clone size: NA; D gene: NA; CDR3 DNA: TGTGCCAGCAGCTCTCCGTCCCACGGAGGGCAAGAGACCCAGTACTTC; CDR3 protein: CASSSPSHGGQETQYF
J gene: TRBJ1-2; V gene: TRBV6-2/TRBV6-3; clone size: few; D gene: TRBD1; CDR3 DNA: TGTGCCAGCAGTTACCAAACAGGGGACTATGGCTACACCTTC; CDR3 protein: CASSYQTGDYGYTF
J gene: TRBJ2-7; V gene: TRBV29-1; clone size: NA; D gene: TRBD1; CDR3 DNA: TGCAGCGTTGACTCAGGGGGCTTTCTCGAGCAGTACTTC; CDR3 protein: CSVDSGGFLEQYF
J gene: TRBJ2-4; V gene: TRBV5-1; clone size: NA; D gene: TRBD1; CDR3 DNA: TGCGCCAGCAGCTTGGACAGGGGCTGGGGCAAAAACATTCAGTACTTC; CDR3 protein: CASSLDRGWGKNIQYF
J gene: TRBJ2-7; V gene: TRBV19; clone size: NA; D gene: NA; CDR3 DNA: TGTGCCAGTAGTATGCGGCAGAGCTACGAGCAGTACTTC; CDR3 protein: CASSMRQSYEQYF
J gene: TRBJ1-2; V gene: TRBV6-5; clone size: few; D gene: NA; CDR3 DNA: TGTGCCAGCAGTTACTCGACACGACCTAACTATGGCTACACCTTC; CDR3 protein: CASSYSTRPNYGYTF
J gene: TRBJ2-5; V gene: TRBV3-1/TRBV3-2; clone size: NA; D gene: TRBD2; CDR3 DNA: TGTGCCAGCAGCCAAGTGCGGGGGAAAGAGACCCAGTACTTC; CDR3 protein: CASSQVRGKETQYF
J gene: TRBJ1-1; V gene: TRBV5-4; clone size: once; D gene: NA; CDR3 DNA: TGTGCCAGCAGCTTGGGCCGAGTAGGGGTGAACACTGAAGCTTTCTTT; CDR3 protein: CASSLGRVGVNTEAFF
J gene: TRBJ1-1; V gene: TRBV7-3; clone size: NA; D gene: NA; CDR3 DNA: TGTGCCAGCAGCTTGAACGGGGGCGACACTGAAGCTTTCTTT; CDR3 protein: CASSLNGGDTEAFF
J gene: TRBJ2-3; V gene: TRBV7-3; clone size: NA; D gene: TRBD1; CDR3 DNA: TGTGCCAGCAGCACAGGGGGGGATACGCAGTATTTT; CDR3 protein: CASSTGGDTQYF
J gene: TRBJ1-5; V gene: TRBV6-2/TRBV6-3; clone size: NA; D gene: NA; CDR3 DNA: TGTGCCAGCAGTTCAATCAGTAGGGAAATAGGGGCCCAGCATTTT; CDR3 protein: CASSSISREIGAQHF
J gene: TRBJ2-1; V gene: TRBV19; clone size: NA; D gene: TRBD2; CDR3 DNA: TGTGCCAGTAGTTTCGGGACTAGCGGGGGGGCCTACAATGAGCAGTTCTTC; CDR3 protein: CASSFGTSGGAYNEQFF
J gene: TRBJ1-2; V gene: TRBV30; clone size: once; D gene: TRBD1; CDR3 DNA: TGTGCCTGGAGTGTACAGGGGTCCTATGGCTACACCTTC; CDR3 protein: CAWSVQGSYGYTF
J gene: TRBJ1-1; V gene: TRBV7-8; clone size: NA; D gene: NA; CDR3 DNA: TGTGCCAGCAGCTTAGCGGGCTGGCAGGGGAACACTGAAGCTTTCTTT; CDR3 protein: CASSLAGWQGNTEAFF
J gene: TRBJ2-3; V gene: TRBV5-6; clone size: NA; D gene: NA; CDR3 DNA: TGTGCCAGCAGCTCCCCGAGGAGGGTCTCAGATACGCAGTATTTT; CDR3 protein: CASSSPRRVSDTQYF
J gene: TRBJ2-7; V gene: TRBV28; clone size: NA; D gene: NA; CDR3 DNA: TGTGCCAGCAGTTTATGGGACCAGGCCTACGAGCAGTACTTC; CDR3 protein: CASSLWDQAYEQYF
J gene: TRBJ2-7; V gene: TRBV5-4; clone size: NA; D gene: NA; CDR3 DNA: TGTGCCAGCAGCTTGGTTGGAGGGAGCTCCTACGAGCAGTACTTC; CDR3 protein: CASSLVGGSSYEQYF
J gene: TRBJ1-5; V gene: TRBV19; clone size: few; D gene: TRBD1; CDR3 DNA: TGTGCCAGTACCCCCGGGACAGGGAATCAGCCCCAGCATTTT; CDR3 protein: CASTPGTGNQPQHF
J gene: TRBJ2-7; V gene: TRBV5-1; clone size: NA; D gene: NA; CDR3 DNA: TGCGCCAGCAGCTTCTCCGGGACCAGAAGGTACGAGCAGTACTTC; CDR3 protein: CASSFSGTRRYEQYF
J gene: TRBJ2-1; V gene: TRBV10-2; clone size: NA; D gene: NA; CDR3 DNA: TGCGCCAGCAGTGAGGTAGGGGGGGCAGGCAATGAGCAGTTCTTC; CDR3 protein: CASSEVGGAGNEQFF
J gene: TRBJ1-5; V gene: TRBV19; clone size: once; D gene: TRBD1; CDR3 DNA: TGTGCCAGTAGTAGCGGACAGGGAGGCAATCAGCCCCAGCATTTT; CDR3 protein: CASSSGQGGNQPQHF
J gene: TRBJ2-7; V gene: TRBV7-9; clone size: NA; D gene: NA; CDR3 DNA: TGTGCCAGCAGCTTAATGGGGAGCTCCTACGAGCAGTACTTC; CDR3 protein: CASSLMGSSYEQYF
J gene: TRBJ1-1; V gene: TRBV7-9; clone size: once; D gene: NA; CDR3 DNA: TGTGCCAGCAGCTTATTGGGTGGGGACACTGAAGCTTTCTTT; CDR3 protein: CASSLLGGDTEAFF
J gene: TRBJ2-5; V gene: TRBV5-1; clone size: NA; D gene: NA; CDR3 DNA: TGCGCCAGCAGCTTCGACGGCGAGGAAGAGACCCAGTACTTC; CDR3 protein: CASSFDGEEETQYF
J gene: TRBJ1-4; V gene: TRBV7-8; clone size: NA; D gene: NA; CDR3 DNA: TGTGCCAGCAGCTTAGGGGGGTTTGAAAAACTGTTTTTT; CDR3 protein: CASSLGGFEKLFF
J gene: TRBJ2-7; V gene: TRBV21-1; clone size: NA; D gene: NA; CDR3 DNA: TGTGCCAGCAGCAAAGAACAGAAAACCTACGAGCAGTACTTC; CDR3 protein: CASSKEQKTYEQYF
J gene: TRBJ2-3; V gene: TRBV9; clone size: NA; D gene: TRBD2; CDR3 DNA: TGTGCCAGCAGCGTAGCTGCGGGGGGGACGGATACGCAGTATTTT; CDR3 protein: CASSVAAGGTDTQYF